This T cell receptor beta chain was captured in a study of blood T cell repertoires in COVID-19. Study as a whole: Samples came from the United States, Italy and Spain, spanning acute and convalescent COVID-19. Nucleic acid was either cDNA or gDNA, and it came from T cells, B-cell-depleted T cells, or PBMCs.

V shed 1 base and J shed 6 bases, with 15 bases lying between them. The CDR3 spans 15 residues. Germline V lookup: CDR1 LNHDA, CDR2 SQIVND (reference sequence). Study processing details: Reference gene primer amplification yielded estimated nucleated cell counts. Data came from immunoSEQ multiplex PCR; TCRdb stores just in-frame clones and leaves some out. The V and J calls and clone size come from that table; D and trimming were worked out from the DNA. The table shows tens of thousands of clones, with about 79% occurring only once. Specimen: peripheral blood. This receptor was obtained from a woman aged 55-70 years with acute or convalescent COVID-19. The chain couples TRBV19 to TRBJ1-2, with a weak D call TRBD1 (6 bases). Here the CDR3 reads CASSIVSGGRNGYTF. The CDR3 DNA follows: TGTGCCAGTAGTATAGTTTCGGGGGGGCGGAATGGCTACACCTTC.